Shown below are 12 T cell receptor beta chains from a single sample sequenced in a study of blood T cell repertoires in COVID-19. Profiled with immunoSEQ multiplex PCR; TCRdb holds only in-frame clones, not every one. The data show around 250,000 clones, around 90% seen once. Sequencing input: PBMCs or T cells enriched from blood (not recorded which). The receptors originated from a human donor in a cohort exposed to, infected with or recovered from COVID-19 (not recorded which). The donor label of this sample is uncertain.

Concerning this clone: At one end, the junction sequence differs from germline, possibly due to a read error. V usage is TRBV15 and J usage is TRBJ2-7; tentatively, D is TRBD2 (5 bases). CDR3 length: 13 residues. CDR1 and CDR2 from the germline V gene are LNHNV and YYDKDF (reference sequence). CDR3 in amino acids: CATSRDRGEVSAF. CDR3 sequence (DNA): TGTGCCACCAGCAGAGATCGGGGAGAGGTATCGGCCTTC.

The chain has TRBV29-1 and TRBJ1-2; D not resolved. This CDR3 has 8 residues. V gave up 4 bases and J gave up 8 bases, with 2 bases separating them. Looked up from germline, CDR1 is SQVTM and CDR2 is ANQGSEA. CDR3 loop: CSVAGYTF. CDR3 DNA sequence: TGCAGCGTTGCAGGCTACACCTTC.

This clone appeared once. The chain carries TRBV7-2 and TRBJ1-1; the D gene is possibly TRBD1 (5 bases). CDR3 length: 14 residues. Germline CDR1 SGHTA, CDR2 FQGNSA. V gave up 1 base and J gave up 4 bases, with 10 bases separating them. CDR3 sequence (DNA): TGTGCCAGCAGCTTAGTCCCGGGGGGCACTGAAGCTTTCTTT. Amino acid sequence: CASSLVPGGTEAFF. The complete variable domain, with remaining parts taken from reference TRBV7-2 and TRBJ1-1, reads GAGVSQSPSNKVTEKGKDVELRCDPISGHTALYWYRQSLGQGLEFLIYFQGNSAPDKSGLPSDRFSAERTGGSVSTLTIQRTQQEDSAVYLCASSLVPGGTEAFFGQGTRLTVV.

This clone has more than one count but fewer than ten. The rearrangement joins TRBV10-2 to TRBJ1-2; maybe TRBD1 (5 bases). Germline V gene lookup returns CDR1 WSHSY and CDR2 SAAADI. Trimming left V 3 bases short and J 3 bases short, with 14 bases between. The length of the CDR3 is 15 residues. CDR3 DNA: TGCGCCAGCAGTGATCCCAGGGCGGCTGACTATGGCTACACCTTC. It translates to CASSDPRAADYGYTF.

The chain has TRBV11-2 and TRBJ1-6; 7 positions agree with TRBD1. Germline CDR1 reads SGHAT; CDR2 reads FQNNGV. The CDR3 loop spans 16 amino acids. V trimming: 2 bases; J trimming: 9 bases; junction bases outside the gene matches: 10. Here the CDR3 DNA reads TGTGCCAGCAGCTTAATCCCACAGGGGAGGATTTCACCCCTCCACTTT. The encoded protein is CASSLIPQGRISPLHF.

This chain links TRBV7-2 with TRBJ1-6, with a possible D match to TRBD1 (6 bases). The germline CDR1 and CDR2 sequences are SGHTA and FQGNSA. The CDR3 is 15 amino acids. V lost 6 bases to trimming and J lost 10 bases, with 19 bases between them. CDR3 sequence reads: CASSFVIQGNSPLHF. The CDR3 DNA reads as TGTGCCAGCAGTTTTGTCATACAGGGCAACTCACCCCTCCACTTT.

This rearrangement joins TRBV5-4 to TRBJ1-5; 7 nucleotides match TRBD1. Germline CDR1 and CDR2: SGHNT and YYREEE (reference sequence). Trimming took 4 bases from V and 3 from J; bases not matched to a gene: 4. There are 14 residues in the CDR3. CDR3 loop: CASSRQGSNQPQHF. CDR3 bases: TGTGCCAGCAGCCGACAGGGATCCAATCAGCCCCAGCATTTT.

The rearrangement links TRBV30 to TRBJ1-3; D may be TRBD1 (5 bases). V dropped 5 bases and J dropped 4 bases, with 9 bases sitting between them. Germline V gene sequence: CDR1 GTSNPN, CDR2 SVGIG (reference sequence). There are 12 residues in the CDR3. The CDR3 DNA sequence: TGTGCCTGGGACAGACTAGGAAACACCATATATTTT. As protein: CAWDRLGNTIYF.

The CDR3 loop is CASSQDGAGFGNTIYF. The DNA of the CDR3 is TGCGCCAGCAGCCAAGATGGAGCAGGGTTTGGAAACACCATATATTTT. This chain links TRBV4-1 with TRBJ1-3; perhaps TRBD1 as D (5 bases). Trimming cost V 0 bases and J 3 bases, with 12 bases left between them. The length of the CDR3 is 16 residues. Germline CDR1 is MGHRA and CDR2 is YSYEKL.

The V gene is TRBV3-1 (or the pseudogene TRBV3-2), the J gene TRBJ2-5, with 9 bases identical to TRBD2. The CDR3 consists of 15 residues. CDR1 and CDR2 (germline): LGHDT, YNNKEL (reference sequence). V shed 3 bases and J 7 bases; nucleotides not matched to a gene: 9. The CDR3 DNA reads as TGTGCCAGCAGCCAGGGAGGCGGGGGGGTCGGGACCCAGTACTTC. This gives the protein CASSQGGGGVGTQYF.

The rearrangement joins TRBV24-1 to TRBJ2-2; 8 bases are shared with TRBD2. V was pared by 3 bases and J by 7 bases, with 12 bases of the junction left unmatched. The CDR3 sequence is 17 residues long. Germline CDR1 and CDR2: KGHDR and SFDVKD. The CDR3 protein is CATSDLTGGLGRGELFF. CDR3 DNA: TGTGCCACCAGTGATCTCACGGGGGGGCTTGGCCGCGGGGAGCTGTTTTTT.

This clone occurred once. J is TRBJ1-2 and V is TRBV29-1; no firm D call. The CDR3 runs to 12 residues. The V gene lost 0 bases and the J gene lost 2 bases, with 4 bases spanning the gap. Germline V gives CDR1 SQVTM, CDR2 ANQGSEA. CDR3: CSVEDRNYGYTF. The CDR3 DNA is TGCAGCGTTGAAGACAGAAACTATGGCTACACCTTC.